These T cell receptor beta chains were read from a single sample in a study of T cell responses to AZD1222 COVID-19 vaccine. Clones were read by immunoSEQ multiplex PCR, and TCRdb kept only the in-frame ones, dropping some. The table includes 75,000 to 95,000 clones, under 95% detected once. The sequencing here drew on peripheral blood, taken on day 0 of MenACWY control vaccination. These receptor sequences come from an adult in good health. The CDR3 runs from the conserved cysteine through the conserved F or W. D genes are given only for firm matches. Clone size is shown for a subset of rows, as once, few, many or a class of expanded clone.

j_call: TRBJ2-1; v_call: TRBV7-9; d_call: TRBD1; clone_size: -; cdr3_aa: CASSLGQGVRNEQFF; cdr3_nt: TGTGCCAGCAGCTTGGGGCAGGGGGTTAGGAATGAGCAGTTCTTC
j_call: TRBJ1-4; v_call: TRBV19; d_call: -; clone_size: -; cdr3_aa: CASTPVGGTNEKLFF; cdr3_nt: TGTGCCAGTACCCCGGTTGGGGGTACTAATGAAAAACTGTTTTTT
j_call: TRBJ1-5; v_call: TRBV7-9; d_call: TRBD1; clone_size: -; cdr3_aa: CASSLGDRGQPQHF; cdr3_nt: TGTGCCAGCAGCTTAGGGGACAGGGGTCAGCCCCAGCATTTT
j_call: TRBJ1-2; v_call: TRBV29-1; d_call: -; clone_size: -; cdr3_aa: CSVEKGGRGYGYTF; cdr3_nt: TGCAGCGTTGAGAAAGGGGGGCGCGGCTATGGCTACACCTTC
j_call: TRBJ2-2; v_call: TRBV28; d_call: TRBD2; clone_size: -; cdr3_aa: CASSLKSGRGGELFF; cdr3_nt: TGTGCCAGCAGTTTGAAAAGCGGGAGGGGCGGGGAGCTGTTTTTT
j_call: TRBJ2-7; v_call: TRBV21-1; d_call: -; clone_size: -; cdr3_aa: CASRTGQGAYEQYF; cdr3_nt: TGTGCCAGCAGGACAGGACAGGGAGCCTACGAGCAGTACTTC
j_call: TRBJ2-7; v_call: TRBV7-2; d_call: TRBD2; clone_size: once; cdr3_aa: CASSLLAGGGPWQYF; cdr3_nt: TGTGCCAGCAGCTTACTAGCGGGAGGCGGGCCTTGGCAGTACTTC
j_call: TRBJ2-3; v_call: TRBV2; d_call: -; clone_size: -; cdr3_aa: CASSDVGQGYDTQYF; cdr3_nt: TGTGCCAGCAGTGACGTGGGGCAGGGATACGATACGCAGTATTTT
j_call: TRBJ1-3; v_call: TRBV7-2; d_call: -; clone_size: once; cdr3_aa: CASSLLGTRSGNTIYF; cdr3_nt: TGTGCCAGCAGCTTATTGGGCACCCGCTCTGGAAACACCATATATTTT
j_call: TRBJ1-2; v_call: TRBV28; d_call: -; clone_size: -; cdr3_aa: CASSTTPTGGYGYTF; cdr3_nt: TGTGCCAGCAGTACCACCCCCACGGGGGGTTATGGCTACACCTTC
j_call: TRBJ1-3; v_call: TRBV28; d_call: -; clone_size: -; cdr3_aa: CASSSIALRNTIYF; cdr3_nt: TGTGCCAGCAGCTCAATCGCCCTTCGAAACACCATATATTTT
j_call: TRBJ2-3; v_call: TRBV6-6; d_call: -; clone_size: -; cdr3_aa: CASSLGGVADTQYF; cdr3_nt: TGTGCCAGCAGCCTCGGAGGGGTCGCAGATACGCAGTATTTT
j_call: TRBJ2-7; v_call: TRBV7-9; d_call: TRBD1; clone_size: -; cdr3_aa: CASSVTGTGRREQYF; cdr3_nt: TGTGCCAGCAGCGTCACCGGGACAGGGAGGAGGGAGCAGTACTTC
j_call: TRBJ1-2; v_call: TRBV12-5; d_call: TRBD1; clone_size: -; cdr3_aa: CASGLGVQGDYGYTF; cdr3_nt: TGTGCTAGTGGTTTGGGCGTACAGGGGGACTATGGCTACACCTTC
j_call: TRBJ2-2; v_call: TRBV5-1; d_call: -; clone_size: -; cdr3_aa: CASSYLVKQGLTGELFF; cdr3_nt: TGCGCCAGCAGCTATCTCGTGAAACAGGGACTCACCGGGGAGCTGTTTTTT
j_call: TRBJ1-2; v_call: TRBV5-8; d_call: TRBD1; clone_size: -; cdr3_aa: CASSPGQGWGYTF; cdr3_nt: TGTGCCAGCAGCCCGGGACAGGGTTGGGGCTACACCTTC
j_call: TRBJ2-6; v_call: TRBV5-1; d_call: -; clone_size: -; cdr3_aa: CASSSPRGAYSGANVLTF; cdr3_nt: TGCGCCAGCAGCTCACCCCGCGGAGCGTACTCTGGGGCCAACGTCCTGACTTTC
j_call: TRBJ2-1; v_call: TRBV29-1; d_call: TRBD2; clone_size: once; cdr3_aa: CSVEGISGSVYNEQFF; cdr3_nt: TGCAGCGTTGAAGGTATTAGCGGGAGTGTATACAATGAGCAGTTCTTC
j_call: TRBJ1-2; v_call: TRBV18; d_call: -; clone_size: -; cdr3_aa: CASSPNSEISYGYTF; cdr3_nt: TGTGCCAGCTCACCAAACAGCGAGATTTCCTATGGCTACACCTTC
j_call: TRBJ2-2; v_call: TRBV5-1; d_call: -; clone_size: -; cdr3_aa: CASRALSRGFANTGELFF; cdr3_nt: TGCGCCAGCCGCGCCCTCTCCAGGGGTTTCGCGAACACCGGGGAGCTGTTTTTT
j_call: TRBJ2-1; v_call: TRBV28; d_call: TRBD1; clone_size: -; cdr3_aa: CASSLYGQGARNEQFF; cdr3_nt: TGTGCCAGCAGTTTATACGGACAGGGGGCGAGAAATGAGCAGTTCTTC
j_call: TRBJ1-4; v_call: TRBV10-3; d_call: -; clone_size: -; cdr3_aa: CAISAGTNEKLFF; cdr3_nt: TGTGCCATCAGTGCCGGGACTAATGAAAAACTGTTTTTT
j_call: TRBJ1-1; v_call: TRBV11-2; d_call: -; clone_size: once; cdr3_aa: CASRRQMNTEAFF; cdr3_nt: TGTGCCAGCAGACGACAGATGAACACTGAAGCTTTCTTT
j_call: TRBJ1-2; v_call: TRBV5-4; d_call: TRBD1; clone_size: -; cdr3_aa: CASSSDRAIFYGYTF; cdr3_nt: TGTGCCAGCAGCTCGGACAGGGCGATCTTCTATGGCTACACCTTC
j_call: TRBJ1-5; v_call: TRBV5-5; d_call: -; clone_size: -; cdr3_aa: CASSLAGGAYSNQPQHF; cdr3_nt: TGTGCCAGCAGCTTGGCAGGAGGGGCATATAGCAATCAGCCCCAGCATTTT
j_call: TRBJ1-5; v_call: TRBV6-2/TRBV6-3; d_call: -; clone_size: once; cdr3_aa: CASSPGTPDQPQHF; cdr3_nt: TGTGCCAGCAGCCCCGGGACACCCGATCAGCCCCAGCATTTT
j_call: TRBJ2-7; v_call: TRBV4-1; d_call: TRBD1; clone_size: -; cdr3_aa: CASSQEGGTGQSYEQYF; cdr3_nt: TGCGCCAGCAGCCAAGAAGGGGGGACAGGACAATCCTACGAGCAGTACTTC
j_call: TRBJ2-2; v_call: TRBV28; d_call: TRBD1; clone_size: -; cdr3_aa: CASRPGTGFAGELFF; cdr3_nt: TGTGCCAGCAGGCCCGGGACAGGGTTTGCCGGGGAGCTGTTTTTT
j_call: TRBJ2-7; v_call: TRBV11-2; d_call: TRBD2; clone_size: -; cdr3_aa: CASSRTSGGYEQYF; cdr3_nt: TGTGCCAGCAGCCGGACTAGCGGGGGCTACGAGCAGTACTTC
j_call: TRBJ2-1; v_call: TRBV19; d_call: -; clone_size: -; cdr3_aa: CASSIGSTRLEQFF; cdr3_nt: TGTGCCAGTAGTATAGGGTCGACAAGGTTGGAGCAGTTCTTC
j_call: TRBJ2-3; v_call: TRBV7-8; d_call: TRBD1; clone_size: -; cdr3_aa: CASRRGAGTGETSDTQYF; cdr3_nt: TGTGCCAGCAGGAGAGGGGCCGGGACAGGGGAGACGTCAGATACGCAGTATTTT
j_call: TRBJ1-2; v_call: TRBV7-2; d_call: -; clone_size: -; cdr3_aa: CASSLADSNYGYTF; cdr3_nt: TGTGCCAGCAGCTTAGCAGACAGCAACTATGGCTACACCTTC
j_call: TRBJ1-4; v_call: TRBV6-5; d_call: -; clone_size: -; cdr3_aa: CASSYGRGENEKLFF; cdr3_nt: TGTGCCAGCAGTTACGGCCGGGGAGAAAATGAAAAACTGTTTTTT
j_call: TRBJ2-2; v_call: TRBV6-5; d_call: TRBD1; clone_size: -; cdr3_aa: CASRQTGINTGELFF; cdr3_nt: TGTGCCAGCAGGCAGACAGGGATTAACACCGGGGAGCTGTTTTTT
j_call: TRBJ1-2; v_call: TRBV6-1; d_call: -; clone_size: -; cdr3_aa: CASSDPGNYGYTF; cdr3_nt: TGTGCCAGCAGTGATCCGGGTAACTATGGCTACACCTTC
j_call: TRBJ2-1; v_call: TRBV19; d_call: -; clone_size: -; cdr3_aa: CASSTPSLLGAQLNEQFF; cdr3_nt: TGTGCCAGTAGTACCCCATCGCTCCTTGGGGCCCAACTCAATGAGCAGTTCTTC
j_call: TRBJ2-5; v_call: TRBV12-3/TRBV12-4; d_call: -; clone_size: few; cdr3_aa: CASSIKETQYF; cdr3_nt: TGTGCCAGCAGCATAAAAGAGACCCAGTACTTC
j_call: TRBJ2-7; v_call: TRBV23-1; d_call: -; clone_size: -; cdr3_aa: CASSQLATLPYEQYF; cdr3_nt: TGCGCCAGCAGTCAATTGGCTACATTACCATACGAGCAGTACTTC
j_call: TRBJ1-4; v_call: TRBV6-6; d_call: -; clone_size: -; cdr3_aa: CASSSTRRDDNEKLFF; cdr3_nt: TGTGCCAGCAGTTCGACCCGGAGGGACGATAATGAAAAACTGTTTTTT
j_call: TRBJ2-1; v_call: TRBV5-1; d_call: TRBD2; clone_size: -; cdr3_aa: CASSRLAGLGDEQFF; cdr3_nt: TGCGCCAGCAGTCGACTAGCGGGGCTGGGGGATGAGCAGTTCTTC
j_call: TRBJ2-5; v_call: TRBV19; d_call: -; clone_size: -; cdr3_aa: CASSDVGRDMETQYF; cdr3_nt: TGTGCCAGTAGTGATGTGGGACGGGATATGGAGACCCAGTACTTC
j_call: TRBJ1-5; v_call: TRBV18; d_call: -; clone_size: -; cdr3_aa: CASSLTRQHSNQPQHF; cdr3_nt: TGTGCCAGCTCACTCACCCGACAGCATAGCAATCAGCCCCAGCATTTT
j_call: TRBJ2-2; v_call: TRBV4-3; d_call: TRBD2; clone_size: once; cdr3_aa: CASSQYVPGLAGGTNTGELFF; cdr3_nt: TGCGCCAGCAGCCAATACGTCCCGGGACTAGCGGGGGGAACGAACACCGGGGAGCTGTTTTTT
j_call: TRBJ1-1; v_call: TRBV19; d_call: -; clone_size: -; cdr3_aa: CASSMLPENTEAFF; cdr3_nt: TGTGCCAGTAGTATGCTTCCAGAGAACACTGAAGCTTTCTTT
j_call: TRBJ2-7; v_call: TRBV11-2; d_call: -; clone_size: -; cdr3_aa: CASSFSRAEQYF; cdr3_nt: TGTGCCAGCAGCTTCAGTAGGGCCGAGCAGTACTTC
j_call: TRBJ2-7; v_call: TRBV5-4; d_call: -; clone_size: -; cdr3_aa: CASSPQGNEQYF; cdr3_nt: TGTGCCAGCAGCCCCCAGGGGAACGAGCAGTACTTC
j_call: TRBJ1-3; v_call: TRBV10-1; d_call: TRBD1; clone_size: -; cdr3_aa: CASSVTTGPGNTIYF; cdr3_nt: TGCGCCAGCAGTGTAACGACAGGGCCTGGAAACACCATATATTTT
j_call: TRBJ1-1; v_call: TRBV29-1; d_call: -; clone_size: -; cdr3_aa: CSVAPGWTEAFF; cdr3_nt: TGCAGCGTTGCTCCAGGTTGGACTGAAGCTTTCTTT
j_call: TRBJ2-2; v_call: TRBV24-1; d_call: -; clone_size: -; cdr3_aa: CATSYAGGGGELFF; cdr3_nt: TGTGCCACCTCCTACGCAGGGGGGGGCGGGGAGCTGTTTTTT
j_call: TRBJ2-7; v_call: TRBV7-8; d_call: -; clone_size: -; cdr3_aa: CASSLGGVPHEQYF; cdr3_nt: TGTGCCAGCAGCTTAGGCGGGGTCCCCCACGAGCAGTACTTC
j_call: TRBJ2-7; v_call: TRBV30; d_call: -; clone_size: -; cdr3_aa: CAWSGQGSHEQYF; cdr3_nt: TGTGCCTGGAGTGGCCAGGGCTCCCACGAGCAGTACTTC
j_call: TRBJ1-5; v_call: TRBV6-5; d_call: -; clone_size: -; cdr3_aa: CASRGTAASNQPQHF; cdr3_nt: TGTGCCAGCAGGGGGACCGCCGCCAGCAATCAGCCCCAGCATTTT
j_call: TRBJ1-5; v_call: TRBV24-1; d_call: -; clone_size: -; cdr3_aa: CATSDDRYNQPQHF; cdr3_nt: TGTGCCACCAGTGATGACAGGTACAATCAGCCCCAGCATTTT
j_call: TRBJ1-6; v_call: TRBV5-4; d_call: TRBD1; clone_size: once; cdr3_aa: CASSLDRGNSPLHF; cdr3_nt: TGTGCCAGCAGCTTGGACAGGGGTAATTCACCCCTCCACTTT